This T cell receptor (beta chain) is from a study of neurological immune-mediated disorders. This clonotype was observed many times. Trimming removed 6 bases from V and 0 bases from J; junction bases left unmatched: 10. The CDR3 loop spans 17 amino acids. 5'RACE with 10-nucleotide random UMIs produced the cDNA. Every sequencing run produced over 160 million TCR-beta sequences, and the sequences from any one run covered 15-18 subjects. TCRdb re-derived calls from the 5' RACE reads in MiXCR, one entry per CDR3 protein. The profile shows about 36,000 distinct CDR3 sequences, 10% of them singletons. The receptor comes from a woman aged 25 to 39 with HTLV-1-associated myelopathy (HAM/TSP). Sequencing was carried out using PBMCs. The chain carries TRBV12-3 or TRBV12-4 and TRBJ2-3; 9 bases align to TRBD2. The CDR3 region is CASSLPRGGTSTDTQYF. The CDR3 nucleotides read TGTGCCAGCAGCCTCCCGCGGGGGGGAACTAGCACAGATACGCAGTATTTT.